The 26 T cell receptor beta chains listed next were all sequenced from one sample in a study of blood T cell repertoires in COVID-19. Sequencing used immunoSEQ multiplex PCR; TCRdb keeps in-frame clones, though not all of them. The sample lists fewer than 300,000 clones; around 88% were seen once. The sample comprised peripheral blood. The receptors shown here come from a man older than 75 with acute or convalescent COVID-19.

The count of this clone is one. CDR3 sequence (DNA): TGTGCCAGCAGCTTTGAGACAGGGTTTCGAGAGACCCAGTACTTC. Its protein product is CASSFETGFRETQYF. The V gene is TRBV9, the J gene TRBJ2-5; 7 bases line up with TRBD1. The ends lost 4 bases at V and 4 bases at J; junction bases unmatched: 10. Germline V lookup: CDR1 SGDLS, CDR2 YYNGEE. This CDR3 comprises 15 residues.

V gene TRBV12-3 or TRBV12-4 combines with J gene TRBJ2-7, with 10 bases aligning to TRBD1. This CDR3 has 13 amino acids. V shed 7 bases and J 4 bases; nucleotides not matched to a gene: 4. CDR3 in amino acids: CASTGTGAYEQYF. In nucleotides, the CDR3 is TGTGCCAGCACCGGGACAGGGGCGTACGAGCAGTACTTC.

V usage is TRBV2 and J usage is TRBJ1-2, with D possibly matching TRBD1 (6 bases). The CDR3 is made up of 13 amino acids. CDR1 and CDR2 from the germline V gene are SNHLY and FYNNEI. V gave up 5 bases and J gave up 4 bases, with 11 bases separating them. The CDR3 DNA reads as TGTGCCAGCAGTTTGGGGGCTTTCTATGGCTACACCTTC. It codes for CASSLGAFYGYTF.

J is TRBJ2-1 and V is TRBV29-1; the D is unclear. This CDR3 comprises 15 residues. The germline CDR1 and CDR2 sequences are SQVTM and ANQGSEA. Trimming stripped 1 base from V and 0 bases from J, with 10 bases between. For the CDR3, the DNA is TGCAGCGTTGAAGGACGAAGCGTCTCCTACAATGAGCAGTTCTTC. It specifies CSVEGRSVSYNEQFF.

The chain has TRBV6-5 and TRBJ2-1; D is perhaps TRBD2 (7 bases). The CDR3 is 14 residues long. V was cut by 5 bases and J by 9 bases, with 17 bases left in between. The germline V gene encodes CDR1 MNHEY and CDR2 SVGAGI. The CDR3 here is CASSKRGGRFEQFF. The CDR3 nucleotides are TGTGCCAGCAGTAAAAGGGGGGGCCGATTTGAGCAGTTCTTC.

In nucleotides, the CDR3 is TGCGCCAGCAGCCAATCTGTCTTAAGGGGGCCTTCCCATGGCTACACCTTC. Its protein is CASSQSVLRGPSHGYTF. The genes are TRBV4-1 and TRBJ1-2; 7 bases agree with TRBD1. Germline lookup yields CDR1 MGHRA and CDR2 YSYEKL. The CDR3 is 17 residues long. V was clipped by 2 bases and J by 6 bases; unmatched bases: 15.

The chain employs TRBV6-6 and TRBJ1-3; the match to TRBD1 covers 10 bases. The germline CDR1 and CDR2 sequences are MNHNY and SVGAGI (reference sequence). The trim removed 5 bases at V and 14 bases at J, leaving 6 bases unmatched. CDR3 size: 12 residues. As DNA, the CDR3 is TGTGCCAGCAGTACCGGGACAGGGGAGTTATATTTT. Residues: CASSTGTGELYF.

The chain has TRBV5-6 and TRBJ2-3, with TRBD2 matching over 7 bases. Trimming cost V 1 base and J 5 bases; bases outside gene matches: 4. Germline CDR1 and CDR2: SGHDT and YYEEEE. The CDR3 has 14 amino acids. CDR3 in amino acids: CASSLRGEGDTQYF. DNA for the CDR3: TGTGCCAGCAGCTTGCGGGGGGAGGGAGATACGCAGTATTTT. The full variable domain, rest sourced from reference TRBV5-6 and TRBJ2-3, is DAGVTQSPTHLIKTRGQQVTLRCSPKSGHDTVSWYQQALGQGPQFIFQYYEEEERQRGNFPDRFSGHQFPNYSSELNVNALLLGDSALYLCASSLRGEGDTQYFGPGTRLTVL.

This clone showed up just a few times. The chain uses TRBV27 and TRBJ1-2; D is ambiguous. Trimming shortened V by 2 bases and J by 0 bases, and 4 bases separated the two germline ends. This CDR3 spans 13 amino acids. Per germline, CDR1 MNHEY and CDR2 SMNVEV (reference sequence). CDR3 residues: CASSLAANYGYTF. CDR3 sequence (DNA): TGTGCCAGCAGTTTAGCAGCTAACTATGGCTACACCTTC.

This rearrangement joins TRBV18 to TRBJ2-7; D ambiguous. V lost 3 bases and J lost 0, with 12 bases in between. Germline CDR1 KGHSH, CDR2 LQKENI. This CDR3 has 15 residues. CDR3 DNA: TGTGCCAGCTCACCCGGAGTCCCGAGCTCCTACGAGCAGTACTTC. Translation: CASSPGVPSSYEQYF.

The chain couples TRBV27 to TRBJ1-4; possible D gene TRBD1, 5 bases. V was shortened by 6 bases and J by 7 bases, with 21 bases between the two germline ends. Germline V gene sequence: CDR1 MNHEY, CDR2 SMNVEV (reference sequence). The CDR3 is made up of 16 amino acids. The CDR3 coding sequence is TGTGCCAGCAGCGCGGCCCTCGGGGGATCCGGTGAAAAACTGTTTTTT. This encodes CASSAALGGSGEKLFF.

The chain combines TRBV19 with TRBJ1-2; D is unclear. The V and J ends lost 4 bases and 4 bases respectively, with 10 bases between them. This CDR3 comprises 13 residues. Germline CDR1 reads LNHDA; CDR2 reads SQIVND (reference sequence). CDR3 sequence: CASSNQVFYGYTF. The CDR3 coding sequence is TGTGCCAGTAGTAATCAGGTGTTCTATGGCTACACCTTC.

The V and J genes are TRBV3-1 (or the pseudogene TRBV3-2) and TRBJ2-7; D might be TRBD2 (5 bases). CDR1 and CDR2 (germline): LGHDT, YNNKEL (reference sequence). The germline V and J ends were trimmed by 2 bases and 9 bases, with 11 bases remaining between them. The CDR3 runs 12 residues. The CDR3 region is CASSQRGNWQYF. In DNA form, the CDR3 reads TGTGCCAGCAGCCAACGGGGTAATTGGCAGTACTTC.

V usage is TRBV19 and J usage is TRBJ2-6; D might be TRBD1 (6 bases). The CDR3 loop spans 17 amino acids. Germline V gives CDR1 LNHDA, CDR2 SQIVND (reference sequence). The V gene lost 3 bases and the J gene lost 1 base, with 13 bases spanning the gap. CDR3 DNA sequence: TGTGCCAGTAGTATCCCCAGGGGCGGATCTGGGGCCAACGTCCTGACTTTC. This translates into CASSIPRGGSGANVLTF.

The gene calls are TRBV6-1 and TRBJ1-2; TRBD1 is a possible D gene (5 bases). The CDR3 has 14 residues. V dropped 1 base and J dropped 2 bases, with 8 bases sitting between them. Germline V CDR1 and CDR2: MNHNS, SASEGT. CDR3 loop: CASSEGSGNYGYTF. The CDR3 bases are TGTGCCAGCAGTGAAGGTTCAGGGAACTATGGCTACACCTTC.

The V call is TRBV18, the J call TRBJ1-2; D might be TRBD1 (6 bases). Germline CDR1 reads KGHSH; CDR2 reads LQKENI. CDR3 length equals 14 residues. Trimming stripped 6 bases from V and 3 bases from J, with 14 bases between. This CDR3 reads CASSQQGFDYGYTF. The CDR3 region has the DNA TGTGCCAGCTCGCAACAGGGTTTCGACTATGGCTACACCTTC.

The chain links TRBV6-6 to TRBJ1-3; D gene unclear. Trimming took 2 bases from V and 5 from J, leaving 16 bases between them. The CDR3 has 16 amino acids. Germline CDR1 MNHNY, CDR2 SVGAGI (reference sequence). DNA for the CDR3: TGTGCCAGCAGTTACCCTCCATCAGTTTCTCGAAACACCATATATTTT. It encodes CASSYPPSVSRNTIYF.

V usage is TRBV5-1 and J usage is TRBJ1-2, with a weak D call TRBD1 (5 bases). This CDR3 has 17 residues. CDR1 is SGHRS, CDR2 YFSETQ, per germline. V shed 4 bases and J shed 8 bases, with 27 bases lying between them. The CDR3 nucleotides read TGCGCCAGCAGCCCTGAGTCAGGGAAAATTAGCGGGCGCGGCTACACCTTC. Amino acids: CASSPESGKISGRGYTF.

The chain carries TRBV30 and TRBJ1-5, with D possibly TRBD1 on 6 matching bases. The CDR3 totals 13 residues. The V end lost 2 bases, the J end lost 6 bases, and 11 bases lay between the germline ends. CDR1 is GTSNPN, CDR2 SVGIG, per germline (reference sequence). The CDR3: CAWSIGGTQPQHF. Here the CDR3 DNA reads TGTGCCTGGAGTATAGGGGGTACTCAGCCCCAGCATTTT.

The genes are TRBV6-5 and TRBJ1-2, with 8 bases identical to TRBD1. Germline CDR1 MNHEY, CDR2 SVGAGI. The CDR3 covers 12 residues. The J segment lost 3 bases and the V segment lost 8 bases, leaving 2 bases of the junction unmatched. CDR3 in amino acids: CASLTGDYGYTF. CDR3 nucleotides: TGTGCCAGCCTGACAGGGGACTATGGCTACACCTTC.

The gene calls are TRBV19 and TRBJ2-3; D may be TRBD1 (6 bases). This CDR3 is 16 amino acids long. Germline V gives CDR1 LNHDA, CDR2 SQIVND (reference sequence). Trimming removed 4 bases from V and 0 bases from J, with 14 bases in between. CDR3 residues: CASSKRTVTSTDTQYF. CDR3 DNA sequence: TGTGCCAGTAGTAAAAGGACAGTGACTAGCACAGATACGCAGTATTTT.

V and J are TRBV3-1 (or the pseudogene TRBV3-2) and TRBJ2-2, with a weak D call TRBD1 (5 bases). Per the germline V gene, CDR1 is LGHDT and CDR2 is YNNKEL (reference sequence). This CDR3 is built from 13 residues. With 3 bases removed from V and 3 bases from J, the gap between germline ends came to 5 bases. The CDR3 DNA follows: TGTGCCAGCAGCCAGGGGCACACCGGGGAGCTGTTTTTT. Its translation: CASSQGHTGELFF.

The CDR3 DNA sequence: TGTGCCAGCAGTAGACGACAGGGCACAGATACGCAGTATTTT. Translating gives CASSRRQGTDTQYF. The rearrangement links TRBV6-5 to TRBJ2-3, with a tentative D call TRBD1 (6 bases). The CDR3 spans 14 residues. Trimming left V 5 bases short and J 1 base short, with 10 bases between. CDR1 is MNHEY, CDR2 SVGAGI, per germline.

The rearrangement uses TRBV19 and TRBJ2-6; 7 bases fit TRBD1. This CDR3 has 15 amino acids. Germline V gene sequence: CDR1 LNHDA, CDR2 SQIVND (reference sequence). With 6 bases clipped from V and 4 bases from J, the junction kept 6 bases outside the gene matches. The CDR3 loop reads CASSIQGYGANVLTF. CDR3 sequence (DNA): TGTGCCAGTAGCATACAGGGGTACGGGGCCAACGTCCTGACTTTC.

V is TRBV10-3 and J is TRBJ2-7; 11 nucleotides agree with TRBD2. The CDR3 is 16 residues long. The V and J ends lost 3 bases and 3 bases, in that order; junction bases with no gene match: 7. Germline-derived CDR1 and CDR2 are ENHRY and SYGVKD. The CDR3 nucleotides are TGTGCCATCAGTGAACAGGCCGGGACTAGCGGCTACGAGCAGTACTTC. Translation: CAISEQAGTSGYEQYF.

This chain connects TRBV21-1 to TRBJ1-5. TRBV21-1 is tagged as a pseudogene. The CDR3 has 13 residues. For the CDR3, the DNA is TGTGCCAGCAGCAACGGGGGGGTTGGGCCCCAGCATTTT. Translating it yields CASSNGGVGPQHF.